The clone carrying this TCR beta chain was seen repeatedly, ten times or more. The antigen remains undetermined. These data are taken from a study of molecular identifiers for immune sequencing clone quantification. The CDR3 is 14 residues long. CDR1 MNHEY and CDR2 SVGAGI come from the germline V gene. V lost 3 bases, J lost 3 bases, and 10 bases lay in between. TCRdb reanalysed the PCR reads using MiXCR and keeps one entry per CDR3 protein. The data show 400,000 to 600,000 distinct CDR3 sequences, roughly a fifth seen once. Findings and caveats of the study: In naive cells, under 1% of molecules belonged to clones above 20 RNA copies, against over 97% in effector cells.

The sequence came from a human donor in good health. Some libraries in this study had Jurkat cell RNA spiked in. This chain connects TRBV6-5 to TRBJ2-3, with D perhaps matching TRBD2 (5 bases). Sequenced material: naive CD8+ T cells from blood, with Jurkat cell RNA spiked in. Subset defined: FACS-sorted CD8+CD4-CCR7+CD45RA+ naive T cells. The CDR3 DNA reads TGTGCCAGCAGTTATGAGAGGGCGACAGATACGCAGTATTTT. As protein: CASSYERATDTQYF.